This is a list of T cell receptor beta chains from one sample in a study of cytomegalovirus exposure and HLA in healthy donors. The table came from immunoSEQ multiplex PCR; TCRdb's copy has only in-frame clones and leaves some out. The sample holds roughly 140,000 clones, roughly 63% seen once. The sequenced sample was PBMCs. These receptors were taken from a woman between 55 and 75 years old in good health and CMV-seropositive. Both conserved end residues are part of each CDR3. D genes are given only for firm matches. Expanded clones get a size class; other rows say once, few or many, or leave the size out.

-	TRBV10-2	-	TRBJ1-5	TGCGCCAGCAGTGAGTCTAGTAGCAATCAGCCCCAGCATTTT	CASSESSSNQPQHF
TRBD1	TRBV7-3	-	TRBJ1-1	TGTGCCAGCAGCTCGGGACAGCCGAACACTGAAGCTTTCTTT	CASSSGQPNTEAFF
TRBD2	TRBV19	-	TRBJ2-5	TGTGCCAGTAGTTCCGGGACTAGTATCGCCCAGTACTTC	CASSSGTSIAQYF
-	TRBV5-7	-	TRBJ1-1	TGTGCCAGCAGTACCGGACAGAGTCGAAAAGCTTTCTTT	CASSTGQSRKAFF
-	TRBV28	-	TRBJ2-1	TGTGCCAGCAGGACAGTTACAGGGCCCTCCTACAATGAGCAGTTCTTC	CASRTVTGPSYNEQFF
-	TRBV28	-	TRBJ2-1	TGTGCCAGCAGTTTATCTGGGGGGACCAATGAGCAGTTCTTC	CASSLSGGTNEQFF
TRBD1	TRBV6-6	-	TRBJ1-2	TGTGCCACCTCCCCGACAGGGAATGGCTACACCTTC	CATSPTGNGYTF
TRBD1	TRBV5-1	-	TRBJ2-3	TGCGCCAGCAGTCCTCGACAGGGGGCTGGAGATACGCAGTATTTT	CASSPRQGAGDTQYF
TRBD1	TRBV5-5	-	TRBJ1-2	TGTGCCAGCAGCTTGGCCTTTTTGGCCGGGGACAGGGGGTATGGCTACACCTTC	CASSLAFLAGDRGYGYTF
-	TRBV7-9	-	TRBJ2-7	TGTGCCAGCAGCTTAAAGGGGATGTACGAGCAGTACTTC	CASSLKGMYEQYF
TRBD2	TRBV25-1	-	TRBJ2-1	TGTGCCATCTCTTTGGGGACTAGTGACGAGCAGTTCTTC	CAISLGTSDEQFF
-	TRBV28	few	TRBJ2-1	TGTGCCAGCAGTTTATGGGGGGGAGAGCAGTTCTTC	CASSLWGGEQFF
TRBD2	TRBV25-1	-	TRBJ2-3	TGTGCCAGCAGTCCGGAAGCGGGAGGGTGGGATACGCAGTATTTT	CASSPEAGGWDTQYF
TRBD2	TRBV10-3	-	TRBJ2-7	TGTGCCATCAGTGGAACGGGGACTAGCGGAGACTACGAGCAGTACTTC	CAISGTGTSGDYEQYF
TRBD2	TRBV28	-	TRBJ2-1	TGTGCCAGCAGTGCGGGACTAGCGGCCTACAATGAGCAGTTCTTC	CASSAGLAAYNEQFF
TRBD1	TRBV10-3	-	TRBJ2-5	TGTGCCATCTCGATCGGGACAGGGAGAGAGACCCAGTACTTC	CAISIGTGRETQYF
TRBD2	TRBV13	once	TRBJ2-7	TGTGCCAGCAGCGTGGGGACTAGCGGGATCGGGGAGCAGTACTTC	CASSVGTSGIGEQYF
-	TRBV30	few	TRBJ2-5	TGTGCCTGGAATGGGCTATTGACGGGGGAGACCCAGTACTTC	CAWNGLLTGETQYF
TRBD2	TRBV5-1	-	TRBJ2-1	TGCGCCAGCAGCCGGACTAGCGGGACCTTGTTCGATGAGCAGTTCTTC	CASSRTSGTLFDEQFF
-	TRBV7-2	-	TRBJ2-3	TGTGCCAGCAGCCGCACCGGGACTAGCACAGATACGCAGTATTTT	CASSRTGTSTDTQYF
-	TRBV4-3	-	TRBJ2-1	TGCGCCAGCAGCCAAGGATACTATGGGCGGGACAGCTCCTACAATGAGCAGTTCTTC	CASSQGYYGRDSSYNEQFF
-	TRBV7-2	few	TRBJ2-3	TGTGCCAGCAGCTCCCTCAGCGGGAGCACAGATACGCAGTATTTT	CASSSLSGSTDTQYF
-	TRBV20-1	-	TRBJ2-5	TGCAGTGCTCCCAGTTGGGAGACCCAGTACTTC	CSAPSWETQYF
TRBD1	TRBV5-6	once	TRBJ2-1	TGTGCCAGCAGCCGGGGGACAGGCGGCTACAATGAGCAGTTCTTC	CASSRGTGGYNEQFF
-	TRBV11-2	-	TRBJ1-1	TGTGCCAGCAGCTTAGGGAGTAACACTGAAGCTTTCTTT	CASSLGSNTEAFF
-	TRBV9	few	TRBJ2-5	TGTGCCAGCAGCGTAGCGGGAGTGGGTCGCCAAGAGACCCAGTACTTC	CASSVAGVGRQETQYF
-	TRBV7-2	few	TRBJ2-3	TGTGCCAGCAGCTTATTGGGCGGGACAGATACGCAGTATTTT	CASSLLGGTDTQYF
-	TRBV21-1	-	TRBJ1-2	TGTGCCAGCAGCAGGACAGGGAGCCATGGCTACACCTTC	CASSRTGSHGYTF
TRBD1	TRBV28	-	TRBJ2-7	TGTGCCAGCAGTCCTCCGGGACAGGGAGCCTACGAGCAGTACTTC	CASSPPGQGAYEQYF
TRBD1	TRBV4-1	-	TRBJ2-2	TGCGCCAGCAGCCAAAGACAGGGTCCCTCGAACACCGGGGAGCTGTTTTTT	CASSQRQGPSNTGELFF
-	TRBV28	-	TRBJ1-4	TGTGCCACCACTTGGGTCGGGGGTGTACGGGGGGAAAAACTGTTTTTT	CATTWVGGVRGEKLFF
-	TRBV6-5	once	TRBJ1-2	TGTGCCAGCAGTTCAAGTTGGAGGCAGGAGTATGGCTACACCTTC	CASSSSWRQEYGYTF
-	TRBV5-1	-	TRBJ2-7	TGCGCCAGCTCCGCGGGACTTCTCTACGAGCAGTACTTC	CASSAGLLYEQYF
-	TRBV28	-	TRBJ1-2	TGTGCCAGCAGTTCGGCAGGGGAATTGGTTGGCTACACCTTC	CASSSAGELVGYTF
-	TRBV18	-	TRBJ2-7	TGTGCCAGCTCACCGGGGACAACCATCTACGAGCAGTACTTC	CASSPGTTIYEQYF
TRBD2	TRBV4-2	few	TRBJ2-3	TGTGCCAGCAGCCAAAAGGCGGGAGGGGCGGCAGATACGCAGTATTTT	CASSQKAGGAADTQYF
TRBD2	TRBV30	once	TRBJ2-3	TGTGCGGAGGGGACTAGAGCGGGAGGCCCGGATACGCAGTATTTT	CAEGTRAGGPDTQYF
-	TRBV27	-	TRBJ1-6	TGTGCCAGCAGTGTCCGGGGACCAACAGGGAATTCACCCCTCCACTTT	CASSVRGPTGNSPLHF
-	TRBV25-1	-	TRBJ1-5	TGTGCCAGCAGTGAAGGGGGGGGATATAGCAATCAGCCCCAGCATTTT	CASSEGGGYSNQPQHF
-	TRBV11-2	few	TRBJ2-3	TGTGCCAGCAGCTTAGGGCGGCCCGTCACAGATACGCAGTATTTT	CASSLGRPVTDTQYF
TRBD2	TRBV4-3	few	TRBJ2-1	TGCGCCAGCAGCCAAGATCTTCCTAGCGGGAGGAGGCATGAGCAGTTCTTC	CASSQDLPSGRRHEQFF
-	TRBV9	-	TRBJ1-1	TGTGCCAGCAGCGTAGGGACAGAGAACACTGAAGCTTTCTTT	CASSVGTENTEAFF
TRBD1	TRBV6-5	-	TRBJ2-7	TGTGCCAGCAGCTTGGGACAGGGACTCTCCTACGAGCAGTACTTC	CASSLGQGLSYEQYF
TRBD1	TRBV5-6	-	TRBJ2-5	TGTGCCAGCAGCACCGGACAGGGCCAAGAGACCCAGTACTTC	CASSTGQGQETQYF
TRBD1	TRBV7-8	-	TRBJ1-5	TGTGCCAGCAGCTTCCGGGACAGACATCAGCCCCAGCATTTT	CASSFRDRHQPQHF
-	TRBV14	-	TRBJ1-2	TGTGCCAGCAGCCCCGGCGGGGCGGGCGTGGGCTACACCTTC	CASSPGGAGVGYTF
TRBD1	TRBV30	-	TRBJ2-2	TGTGCCTGCCAGCAGGGGGCGGTCACCGGGGAGCTGTTTTTT	CACQQGAVTGELFF
TRBD2	TRBV4-3	-	TRBJ2-7	TGCGCCAGCAGCCAAGATTTAGCTAGCGGTCCCAGAGGGCAGTACTTC	CASSQDLASGPRGQYF
TRBD2	TRBV5-1	-	TRBJ2-1	TGCGCCAGCAGCTTGGATACTAGCGGCCCCTACAATGAGCAGTTCTTC	CASSLDTSGPYNEQFF
-	TRBV7-2	-	TRBJ2-3	TGTGCCAGCAGCTTAGCGGGGGCTAGCGGCAGCACAGATACGCAGTATTTT	CASSLAGASGSTDTQYF
TRBD1	TRBV5-1	once	TRBJ1-4	TGCGCCAGCAGCTTGGAAGGACAGGGGGAAAAACTGTTTTTT	CASSLEGQGEKLFF